The source of this T cell receptor (beta chain) is a study of blood T cells in healthy people across ages. Study background: Using template switching, researchers captured about one barcoded beta molecule for each two T cells. Study-wide results and limits: Estimates based on one million T cells were treated as lower bounds. Long-lived and aged donors differed, with more naive CD4+ cells and higher diversity in the long-lived.

This clonotype was seen at least ten times. The antigen remains undetermined. PCR was performed a second time for about 7 to 12 cycles using a sample-barcoded 5' primer and a J-beta primer mix. The yield of each sample was at least 2.5 million CDR3-containing paired-end reads. TCRdb redid the calling of the 5' RACE reads with MiXCR, one entry per CDR3 protein. The sample lists some 640,000 distinct CDR3 sequences; under 30% were seen once. The CDR3 runs 13 residues. V was cut by 0 bases and J by 5 bases, with 5 bases left in between. Germline V gives CDR1 MGHRA, CDR2 YSYEKL. The origin of this receptor is a woman over 75 in good health. Sample: blood. V is TRBV4-1 and J is TRBJ2-1; D unclear. The CDR3, as DNA: TGCGCCAGCAGCCAAGACCCAAACAATGAGCAGTTCTTC. The encoded protein is CASSQDPNNEQFF.